This T cell receptor (beta chain) is from a study of regulatory T cells in long-lasting Graves disease. Regarding the study as a whole: With persistent disease, TRBV28, TRBJ1-2 and TRBJ2-5 were the favored segments. Comparison showed that persistent patients shared more public clonotypes (2,741) than new patients (approximately 930). Persistent Graves' cases showed lower TCR diversity than newly diagnosed cases. A reduction in accuracy may have resulted from the small sample size.

Time point described: newly diagnosed GD, antithyroid drugs for less than 3 months. RNA isolated from PBMCs was used to make the TCR library. Sequencing libraries for TCR beta were prepared with iRepertoire HTBI primers and Arm-PCR of CDR3 regions. TCRdb passed the multiplex PCR reads through MiXCR, listing each CDR3 protein once. Found here are roughly 380,000 distinct CDR3 sequences, roughly 16% of them singletons; the top ten hold around a fifth. The ends were cut back, 0 bases at V and 5 bases at J, with 11 bases in the middle. This CDR3 contains 15 residues. Germline V gene lookup returns CDR1 MNHEY and CDR2 SVGEGT. This clonotype was observed at least ten times. Its specificity is not known.

The source material was peripheral blood mononuclear cells (PBMCs), sampled at new diagnosis, from a patient treated with antithyroid drugs. This clonotype originated in a female donor with Graves disease. The chain carries TRBV6-2 or TRBV6-3 and TRBJ2-1; D is perhaps TRBD2 (5 bases). For the CDR3, the DNA is TGTGCCAGCAGTTACTCGACGCTAGCCGACAATGAGCAGTTCTTC. It specifies CASSYSTLADNEQFF.